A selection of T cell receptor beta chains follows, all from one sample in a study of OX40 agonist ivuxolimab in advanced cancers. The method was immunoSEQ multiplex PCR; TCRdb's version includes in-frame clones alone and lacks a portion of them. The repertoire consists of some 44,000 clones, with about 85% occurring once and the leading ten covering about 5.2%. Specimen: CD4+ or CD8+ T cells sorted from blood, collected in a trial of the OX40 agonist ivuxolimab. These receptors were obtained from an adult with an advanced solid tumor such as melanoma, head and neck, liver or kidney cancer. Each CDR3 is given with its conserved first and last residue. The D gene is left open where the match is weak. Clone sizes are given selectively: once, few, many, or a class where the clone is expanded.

CDR3 protein: CASSLENAETQYF
CDR3 DNA: TGTGCCAGCAGCTTGGAGAATGCAGAGACCCAGTACTTC
clone size: .
J gene: TRBJ2-5
D gene: .
V gene: TRBV5-4

CDR3 protein: CASSPRTSGGKDTQYF
CDR3 DNA: TGTGCCAGCAGCCCAAGGACTAGCGGGGGAAAAGATACGCAGTATTTT
clone size: once
J gene: TRBJ2-3
D gene: TRBD2
V gene: TRBV11-1

CDR3 protein: CASGFAGEGNTEAFF
CDR3 DNA: TGTGCCAGCGGTTTCGCAGGGGAGGGGAACACTGAAGCTTTCTTT
clone size: .
J gene: TRBJ1-1
D gene: .
V gene: TRBV6-1

CDR3 protein: CASSSYPETEAFF
CDR3 DNA: TGTGCCAGCAGTTCCTACCCGGAGACTGAAGCTTTCTTT
clone size: .
J gene: TRBJ1-1
D gene: .
V gene: TRBV28

CDR3 protein: CASSLKGEKLFF
CDR3 DNA: TGCGCCAGCAGCCTCAAAGGAGAAAAACTGTTTTTT
clone size: .
J gene: TRBJ1-4
D gene: .
V gene: TRBV5-1

CDR3 protein: CASSLVGPGETQYF
CDR3 DNA: TGCGCCAGCAGCTTGGTGGGGCCGGGGGAGACCCAGTACTTC
clone size: .
J gene: TRBJ2-5
D gene: .
V gene: TRBV5-1

CDR3 protein: CASSPTSGRDNEQFF
CDR3 DNA: TGTGCCAGCAGCCCCACGAGCGGGAGGGACAATGAGCAGTTCTTC
clone size: .
J gene: TRBJ2-1
D gene: TRBD2
V gene: TRBV11-2

CDR3 protein: CASSAASGSYNEQFF
CDR3 DNA: TGTGCCAGCAGCGCGGCTAGCGGGAGCTACAATGAGCAGTTCTTC
clone size: .
J gene: TRBJ2-1
D gene: TRBD2
V gene: TRBV9

CDR3 protein: CASSPIGVYNEQFF
CDR3 DNA: TGTGCCAGCTCACCCATTGGGGTTTACAATGAGCAGTTCTTC
clone size: .
J gene: TRBJ2-1
D gene: .
V gene: TRBV18

CDR3 protein: CASSEDRGYEQYF
CDR3 DNA: TGTGCCAGCAGCGAGGACAGGGGCTACGAGCAGTACTTC
clone size: .
J gene: TRBJ2-7
D gene: TRBD1
V gene: TRBV7-8

CDR3 protein: CASSSGQGVSNQPQHF
CDR3 DNA: TGTGCCAGCAGTTCTGGACAGGGCGTTAGCAATCAGCCCCAGCATTTT
clone size: .
J gene: TRBJ1-5
D gene: TRBD1
V gene: TRBV28

CDR3 protein: CASTAMTGYQPQHF
CDR3 DNA: TGTGCCAGTACCGCGATGACAGGGTATCAGCCCCAGCATTTT
clone size: .
J gene: TRBJ1-5
D gene: TRBD1
V gene: TRBV19

CDR3 protein: CASAGPREGRDTQYF
CDR3 DNA: TGTGCCAGCGCTGGCCCGCGGGAGGGCAGAGATACGCAGTATTTT
clone size: .
J gene: TRBJ2-3
D gene: TRBD2
V gene: TRBV7-9

CDR3 protein: CASSSYGPTDEQFF
CDR3 DNA: TGTGCCAGCAGTTCCTACGGCCCTACAGATGAGCAGTTCTTC
clone size: .
J gene: TRBJ2-1
D gene: .
V gene: TRBV6-5

CDR3 protein: CASSPGPGELFF
CDR3 DNA: TGTGCCAGCAGCCCAGGGCCCGGGGAGCTGTTTTTT
clone size: .
J gene: TRBJ2-2
D gene: .
V gene: TRBV7-3

CDR3 protein: CSVVRELNTEAFF
CDR3 DNA: TGCAGCGTTGTGCGTGAATTGAACACTGAAGCTTTCTTT
clone size: .
J gene: TRBJ1-1
D gene: .
V gene: TRBV29-1

CDR3 protein: CTSSQVPAESQYF
CDR3 DNA: TGCACCAGCAGCCAAGTCCCTGCCGAGAGTCAGTACTTC
clone size: few
J gene: TRBJ2-4
D gene: .
V gene: TRBV1

CDR3 protein: CASSLKARFFYEQYF
CDR3 DNA: TGTGCCAGCAGCTTAAAGGCCAGGTTCTTCTACGAGCAGTACTTC
clone size: .
J gene: TRBJ2-7
D gene: .
V gene: TRBV7-8

CDR3 protein: CASSFEGAVPGFF
CDR3 DNA: TGCGCCAGCAGCTTCGAAGGAGCGGTCCCCGGGTTCTTT
clone size: .
J gene: TRBJ1-1
D gene: .
V gene: TRBV5-1

CDR3 protein: CASSLESGVGGYTF
CDR3 DNA: TGCGCCAGCAGCTTGGAGTCGGGGGTGGGAGGCTACACCTTC
clone size: .
J gene: TRBJ1-2
D gene: .
V gene: TRBV5-1

CDR3 protein: CSVEDRWTSGTETQYF
CDR3 DNA: TGCAGCGTTGAAGATCGCTGGACTAGCGGGACGGAGACCCAGTACTTC
clone size: .
J gene: TRBJ2-5
D gene: TRBD2
V gene: TRBV29-1

CDR3 protein: CASSVGGVSSYNEQFF
CDR3 DNA: TGTGCCAGCAGCGTAGGGGGGGTAAGCTCCTACAATGAGCAGTTCTTC
clone size: .
J gene: TRBJ2-1
D gene: .
V gene: TRBV9

CDR3 protein: CSAPYSGAQYF
CDR3 DNA: TGCAGTGCTCCCTATAGCGGGGCCCAGTACTTC
clone size: .
J gene: TRBJ2-5
D gene: TRBD2
V gene: TRBV20-1

CDR3 protein: CAWSVRSWDLNTEAFF
CDR3 DNA: TGTGCCTGGAGTGTACGATCTTGGGACCTGAACACTGAAGCTTTCTTT
clone size: .
J gene: TRBJ1-1
D gene: .
V gene: TRBV30

CDR3 protein: CASIQRAPGARYGYTF
CDR3 DNA: TGTGCCAGCATCCAAAGGGCCCCTGGGGCACGCTATGGCTACACCTTC
clone size: .
J gene: TRBJ1-2
D gene: .
V gene: TRBV6-6

CDR3 protein: CAGQRADSYEQYF
CDR3 DNA: TGTGCCGGGCAAAGAGCTGATTCCTACGAGCAGTACTTC
clone size: few
J gene: TRBJ2-7
D gene: .
V gene: TRBV28

CDR3 protein: CASSHATGKNIQYF
CDR3 DNA: TGTGCCAGTAGTCACGCGACCGGCAAAAACATTCAGTACTTC
clone size: medium-sized
J gene: TRBJ2-4
D gene: .
V gene: TRBV19

CDR3 protein: CASSIRGPQSSGNTIYF
CDR3 DNA: TGTGCCAGCTCCATACGTGGGCCTCAGAGCTCTGGAAACACCATATATTTT
clone size: .
J gene: TRBJ1-3
D gene: .
V gene: TRBV18

CDR3 protein: CASSSRYGRAGEQFF
CDR3 DNA: TGTGCCAGCAGCTCCCGTTACGGGAGGGCCGGGGAGCAGTTCTTC
clone size: .
J gene: TRBJ2-1
D gene: TRBD2
V gene: TRBV11-2

CDR3 protein: CASTGSGDQPQHF
CDR3 DNA: TGTGCCAGCACCGGGAGCGGGGATCAGCCCCAGCATTTT
clone size: .
J gene: TRBJ1-5
D gene: .
V gene: TRBV7-9

CDR3 protein: CASSSRVSAQDTQYF
CDR3 DNA: TGCGCCAGCAGCTCCCGGGTTTCAGCGCAAGATACGCAGTATTTT
clone size: .
J gene: TRBJ2-3
D gene: .
V gene: TRBV5-1

CDR3 protein: CASRWTGRTPGELFF
CDR3 DNA: TGTGCCAGCAGGTGGACAGGCCGAACCCCCGGGGAGCTGTTTTTT
clone size: .
J gene: TRBJ2-2
D gene: TRBD1
V gene: TRBV6-1

CDR3 protein: CASSQDRGPQHF
CDR3 DNA: TGCGCCAGCAGCCAAGATCGTGGGCCCCAGCATTTT
clone size: few
J gene: TRBJ1-5
D gene: .
V gene: TRBV4-1

CDR3 protein: CAGAGAGELFF
CDR3 DNA: TGTGCCGGGGCGGGGGCCGGGGAGCTGTTTTTT
clone size: .
J gene: TRBJ2-2
D gene: TRBD2
V gene: TRBV6-1

CDR3 protein: CASSQDYGVGELFF
CDR3 DNA: TGTGCCAGCAGCCAAGATTATGGAGTTGGGGAGCTGTTTTTT
clone size: .
J gene: TRBJ2-2
D gene: .
V gene: TRBV4-2

CDR3 protein: CASSQDTYNEQFF
CDR3 DNA: TGTGCTAGCAGCCAAGACACGTACAATGAGCAGTTCTTC
clone size: .
J gene: TRBJ2-1
D gene: .
V gene: TRBV7-7

CDR3 protein: CASSDRVSPSGNTIYF
CDR3 DNA: TGTGCCAGTAGTGACAGGGTGAGCCCCTCTGGAAACACCATATATTTT
clone size: .
J gene: TRBJ1-3
D gene: TRBD1
V gene: TRBV19

CDR3 protein: CASSLGLNEQFF
CDR3 DNA: TGTGCCAGCAGCTTAGGCCTCAATGAGCAGTTCTTC
clone size: .
J gene: TRBJ2-1
D gene: .
V gene: TRBV7-2

CDR3 protein: CASSTLVPNTGELFF
CDR3 DNA: TGTGCCAGCAGCACCCTAGTGCCGAACACCGGGGAGCTGTTTTTT
clone size: .
J gene: TRBJ2-2
D gene: .
V gene: TRBV5-4

CDR3 protein: CASSMGRGTEAFF
CDR3 DNA: TGTGCCAGTAGTATGGGGCGAGGTACTGAAGCTTTCTTT
clone size: .
J gene: TRBJ1-1
D gene: .
V gene: TRBV19

CDR3 protein: CASSLSPPGNEQFF
CDR3 DNA: TGCGCCAGCAGCTTGAGCCCTCCGGGGAATGAGCAGTTCTTC
clone size: few
J gene: TRBJ2-1
D gene: .
V gene: TRBV5-1

CDR3 protein: CASSLGTLLSNQPQHF
CDR3 DNA: TGTGCCAGCTCACTGGGGACATTGTTAAGCAATCAGCCCCAGCATTTT
clone size: .
J gene: TRBJ1-5
D gene: .
V gene: TRBV18

CDR3 protein: CASSSYRDNPYEQYF
CDR3 DNA: TGCGCCAGCAGCTCCTACCGGGACAACCCCTACGAGCAGTACTTC
clone size: .
J gene: TRBJ2-7
D gene: .
V gene: TRBV5-1

CDR3 protein: CASSLWGRSYGYTF
CDR3 DNA: TGTGCCAGCAGCTTATGGGGGCGCTCCTATGGCTACACCTTC
clone size: .
J gene: TRBJ1-2
D gene: .
V gene: TRBV7-2

CDR3 protein: CTWSRGGKSDEQYF
CDR3 DNA: TGTACCTGGAGTCGTGGGGGAAAATCTGACGAGCAGTACTTC
clone size: .
J gene: TRBJ2-7
D gene: .
V gene: TRBV30

CDR3 protein: CASSLGGATYEQYF
CDR3 DNA: TGTGCCAGCAGCTTGGGGGGCGCAACCTACGAGCAGTACTTC
clone size: once
J gene: TRBJ2-7
D gene: .
V gene: TRBV5-4